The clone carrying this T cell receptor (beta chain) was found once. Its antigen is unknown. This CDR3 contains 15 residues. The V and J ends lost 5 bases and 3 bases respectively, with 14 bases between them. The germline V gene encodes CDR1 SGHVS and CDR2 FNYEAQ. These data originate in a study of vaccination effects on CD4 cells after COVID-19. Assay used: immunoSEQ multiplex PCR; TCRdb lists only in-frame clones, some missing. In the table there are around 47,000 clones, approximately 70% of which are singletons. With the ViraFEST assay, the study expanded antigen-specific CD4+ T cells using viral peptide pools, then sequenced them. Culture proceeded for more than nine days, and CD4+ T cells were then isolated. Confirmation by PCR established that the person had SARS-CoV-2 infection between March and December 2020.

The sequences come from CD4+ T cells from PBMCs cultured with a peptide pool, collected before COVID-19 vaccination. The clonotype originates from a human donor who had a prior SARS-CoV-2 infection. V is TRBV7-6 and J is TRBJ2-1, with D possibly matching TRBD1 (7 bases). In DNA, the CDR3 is TGTGCCAGCAGCCCGAGACAGGGAGGCTACAATGAGCAGTTCTTC. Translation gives CASSPRQGGYNEQFF.